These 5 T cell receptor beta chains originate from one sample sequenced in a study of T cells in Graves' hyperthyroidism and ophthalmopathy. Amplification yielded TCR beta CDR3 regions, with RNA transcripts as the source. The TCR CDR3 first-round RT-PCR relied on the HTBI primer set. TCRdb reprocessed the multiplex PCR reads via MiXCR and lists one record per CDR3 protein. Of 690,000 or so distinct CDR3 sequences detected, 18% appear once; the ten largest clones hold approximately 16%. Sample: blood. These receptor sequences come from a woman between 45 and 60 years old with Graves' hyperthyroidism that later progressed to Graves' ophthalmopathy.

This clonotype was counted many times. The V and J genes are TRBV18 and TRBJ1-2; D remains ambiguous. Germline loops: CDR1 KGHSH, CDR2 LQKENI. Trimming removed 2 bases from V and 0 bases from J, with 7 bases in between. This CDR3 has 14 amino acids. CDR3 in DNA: TGTGCCAGCTCACCAGACACGTCTAACTATGGCTACACCTTC. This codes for CASSPDTSNYGYTF.

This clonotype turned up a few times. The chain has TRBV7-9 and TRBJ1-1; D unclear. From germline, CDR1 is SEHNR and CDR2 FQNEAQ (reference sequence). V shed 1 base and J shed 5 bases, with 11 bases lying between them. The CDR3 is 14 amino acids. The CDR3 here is CASSLGGVRTEAFF. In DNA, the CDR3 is TGTGCCAGCAGCTTAGGAGGAGTGAGGACTGAAGCTTTCTTT. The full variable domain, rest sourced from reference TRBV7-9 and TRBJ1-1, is DTGVSQNPRHKITKRGQNVTFRCDPISEHNRLYWYRQTLGQGPEFLTYFQNEAQLEKSRLLSDRFSAERPKGSFSTLEIQRTEQGDSAMYLCASSLGGVRTEAFFGQGTRLTVV.

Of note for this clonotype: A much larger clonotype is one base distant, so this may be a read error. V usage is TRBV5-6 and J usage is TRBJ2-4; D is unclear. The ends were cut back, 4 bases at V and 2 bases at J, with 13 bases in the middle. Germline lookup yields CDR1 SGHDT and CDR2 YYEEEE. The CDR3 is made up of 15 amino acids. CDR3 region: CASSTTWLSKNIQYF. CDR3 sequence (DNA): TGTGCCAGCAGCACGACATGGTTATCCAAAAACATTCAGTACTTC. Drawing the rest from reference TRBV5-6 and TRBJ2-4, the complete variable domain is DAGVTQSPTHLIKTRGQQVTLRCSPKSGHDTVSWYQQALGQGPQFIFQYYEEEERQRGNFPDRFSGHQFPNYSSELNVNALLLGDSALYLCASSTTWLSKNIQYFGAGTRLSVL.

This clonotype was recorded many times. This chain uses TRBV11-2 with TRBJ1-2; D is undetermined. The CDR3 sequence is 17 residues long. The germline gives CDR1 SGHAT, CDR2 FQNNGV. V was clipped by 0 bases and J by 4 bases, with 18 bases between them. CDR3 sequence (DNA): TGTGCCAGCAGCTTAGATGGGCTTTTGGTTGAGGGCTATGGCTACACCTTC. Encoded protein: CASSLDGLLVEGYGYTF.

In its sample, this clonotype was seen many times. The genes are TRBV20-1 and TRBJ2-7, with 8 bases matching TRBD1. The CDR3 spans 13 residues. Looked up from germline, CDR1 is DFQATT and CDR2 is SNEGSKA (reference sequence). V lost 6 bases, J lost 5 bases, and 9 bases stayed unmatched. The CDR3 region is CSAGRTGPHEQYF. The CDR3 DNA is TGCAGTGCGGGAAGGACAGGGCCCCACGAGCAGTACTTC.